Given below is one T cell receptor beta chain in context. Other DNA sequences in the sample encode the same CDR3. This sample was taken from a study of shared clonotypes between healthy human individuals. Sequencing was performed with immunoSEQ multiplex PCR; in TCRdb, only in-frame clones are kept and a portion is missing. The table has about 1.1 million clones, around three quarters seen once. The sample consisted of memory CD4+ T cells from PBMCs. The subset here: CD45RA-negative fraction. This clonotype was sampled from a man aged 18 to 30 in good health. Some clones in this sample may be carry-over from other donors' samples.

DNA of the CDR3: TGTGCCAGCAGCCCAACCGGGGAGCTGTTTTTT. Its translation is CASSPTGELFF. The chain joins TRBV28 to TRBJ2-2, with D uncertain. This CDR3 is 11 amino acids long. Germline V lookup: CDR1 MDHEN, CDR2 SYDVKM. Trimming shortened V by 6 bases and J by 5 bases, and 4 bases separated the two germline ends.